A selection of T cell receptor beta chains follows, all from one sample in a study of human T cells and chemical hapten exposure. TCRdb ran MiXCR on the RACE reads and lists one entry per CDR3 protein. The sample lists under 200,000 distinct CDR3 sequences; roughly 15% were seen once. This specimen was whole blood, taken in connection with sensitization to the hapten diphenylcyclopropenone (DPC). These receptors were collected from a woman aged 25 to 39 with alopecia areata. Some clones in this sample may be carry-over from other donors' samples. The CDR3 runs from the conserved cysteine through the conserved F or W. The D gene is left open where the match is weak. Size is stated for part of the rows, as once, few or many counts, or as a class when the clone is expanded.

size: NA
D: NA
V: TRBV5-1
J: TRBJ1-6
DNA: TGCGCCAGCAGCTTGGGACTCGATTCACCCCTCCACTTT
CDR3: CASSLGLDSPLHF

size: NA
D: NA
V: TRBV18
J: TRBJ1-3
DNA: TGTGCCAGCTCACCAGCCGCCGGCAACACCATATATTTT
CDR3: CASSPAAGNTIYF

size: NA
D: TRBD1
V: TRBV2
J: TRBJ1-2
DNA: TGTGCCAGCAGTGAAGCCGGGACAGGGTACTATGGCTACACCTTC
CDR3: CASSEAGTGYYGYTF

size: many
D: NA
V: TRBV4-2
J: TRBJ2-3
DNA: TGTGCCAGCAGCCAAGTTGAGGCGATGGGGTGGGCAGATACGCAGTATTTT
CDR3: CASSQVEAMGWADTQYF

size: NA
D: NA
V: TRBV12-3/TRBV12-4
J: TRBJ1-5
DNA: TGTGCCAGCAGTTTATTGGGGGGGAATAGCAATCAGCCCCAGCATTTT
CDR3: CASSLLGGNSNQPQHF

size: NA
D: NA
V: TRBV7-6
J: TRBJ1-1
DNA: TGTGCCAGCAGCCCGGCAGAAACGAACACTGAAGCTTTCTTT
CDR3: CASSPAETNTEAFF

size: few
D: NA
V: TRBV6-5
J: TRBJ1-5
DNA: TGTGCCAGCAGTTACAGGTGGGGGACCCAGCCCCAGCATTTT
CDR3: CASSYRWGTQPQHF

size: NA
D: TRBD1
V: TRBV20-1
J: TRBJ1-1
DNA: TGCAGTGCCGCGGGACGGACAGGGAGCACTGAAGCTTTCTTT
CDR3: CSAAGRTGSTEAFF

size: few
D: TRBD1
V: TRBV11-2
J: TRBJ1-2
DNA: TGTGCCAGCAGGCCAGGGGGCATTGGCTATGGCTACACCTTC
CDR3: CASRPGGIGYGYTF

size: few
D: NA
V: TRBV28
J: TRBJ1-4
DNA: TGTGCCTGCGGGAGGGGCGCGGATGAAAAACTGTTTTTT
CDR3: CACGRGADEKLFF

size: NA
D: NA
V: TRBV28
J: TRBJ2-3
DNA: TGTGCCAGCAGTTTAGGGCGTTGGGCCACAGATACGCAGTATTTT
CDR3: CASSLGRWATDTQYF

size: few
D: TRBD1
V: TRBV12-3/TRBV12-4
J: TRBJ2-1
DNA: TGTGCCAGCAGCCGGGACAGGATGAACAATGAGCAGTTCTTC
CDR3: CASSRDRMNNEQFF

size: NA
D: NA
V: TRBV3-1
J: TRBJ1-2
DNA: TGTGCCAGCAGCCAAGGTCGCTATGGCTACACCTTC
CDR3: CASSQGRYGYTF

size: once
D: TRBD1
V: TRBV6-6
J: TRBJ2-3
DNA: TGTGCCAGCAGTTACGGGGACAGAGTCCCTAGCACAGATACGCAGTATTTT
CDR3: CASSYGDRVPSTDTQYF

size: NA
D: TRBD2
V: TRBV5-1
J: TRBJ2-1
DNA: TGCGCCAGCAGCTTGCGGGAGGGCTGGAATGAGCAGTTCTTC
CDR3: CASSLREGWNEQFF

size: many
D: NA
V: TRBV7-9
J: TRBJ1-1
DNA: TGTGCCAGCAGCTTTGACGACAGACCTATGAACACTGAAGCTTTCTTT
CDR3: CASSFDDRPMNTEAFF

size: few
D: NA
V: TRBV10-3
J: TRBJ2-7
DNA: TGTGCCATCAGTGAGTCGAGCTCCAGCTCCTACGAGCAGTACTTC
CDR3: CAISESSSSSYEQYF

size: NA
D: NA
V: TRBV24-1
J: TRBJ2-2
DNA: TGTGCCACCAGTGATTGGGACTTTTGGAACACCGGGGAGCTGTTTTTT
CDR3: CATSDWDFWNTGELFF

size: few
D: NA
V: TRBV18
J: TRBJ2-7
DNA: TGTGCCAGCTCACCACCGGCGGGTCCGTACGAGCAGTACTTC
CDR3: CASSPPAGPYEQYF

size: few
D: NA
V: TRBV28
J: TRBJ1-3
DNA: TGTGCCAGCAGGAATACCGACACCATATATTTT
CDR3: CASRNTDTIYF

size: NA
D: TRBD1
V: TRBV9
J: TRBJ1-2
DNA: TGTGCCAGCAGCCCCACCATCTACGGACAGGGCTATAGGGGCTACACCTTC
CDR3: CASSPTIYGQGYRGYTF

size: NA
D: TRBD1
V: TRBV7-6
J: TRBJ1-5
DNA: TGTGCCAGCAGCTACGGACAGGCGCCCAATCAGCCCCAGCATTTT
CDR3: CASSYGQAPNQPQHF

size: NA
D: TRBD1
V: TRBV20-1
J: TRBJ1-5
DNA: TGCAGTGCCAGGGGGGGGTCGGGCAATCAGCCCCAGCATTTT
CDR3: CSARGGSGNQPQHF

size: NA
D: TRBD2
V: TRBV19
J: TRBJ2-1
DNA: TGTGCCAGTAGTTGGGCTAGCGGGTTGAGTTACAATGAGCAGTTCTTC
CDR3: CASSWASGLSYNEQFF

size: NA
D: TRBD1
V: TRBV2
J: TRBJ2-7
DNA: TGTGCCAGCAGTGTCCCGGGACAGCCGCTTTACGAGCAGTACTTC
CDR3: CASSVPGQPLYEQYF

size: NA
D: NA
V: TRBV9
J: TRBJ1-5
DNA: TGTGCCAGCAGCGTAGGCACAGGGAGCAATCAGCCCCAGCATTTT
CDR3: CASSVGTGSNQPQHF

size: many
D: NA
V: TRBV4-1
J: TRBJ2-7
DNA: TGCGCCAGCAGCCAAGATCTTGGCGAGCAGTACTTC
CDR3: CASSQDLGEQYF

size: NA
D: NA
V: TRBV5-5
J: TRBJ2-7
DNA: TGTGCCAGCGAAGGACAGTCCTACGAGCAGTACTTC
CDR3: CASEGQSYEQYF

size: NA
D: NA
V: TRBV12-3/TRBV12-4
J: TRBJ2-1
DNA: TGTGCCAGCAGTTTAGAAGCGGGTGTATACAATGAGCAGTTCTTC
CDR3: CASSLEAGVYNEQFF

size: few
D: TRBD2
V: TRBV4-2
J: TRBJ2-5
DNA: TGTGCCAGCAGCCCCGGGGGGGAGGAGACCCAGTACTTC
CDR3: CASSPGGEETQYF

size: many
D: NA
V: TRBV4-3
J: TRBJ1-5
DNA: TGCGCCAGCAGCCGTGGAAGGGCACAGCCCCAGCATTTT
CDR3: CASSRGRAQPQHF

size: NA
D: NA
V: TRBV27
J: TRBJ2-7
DNA: TGTGCCAGCAGAATTTGGGGGGACACTGGGGAGCAGTACTTC
CDR3: CASRIWGDTGEQYF

size: NA
D: NA
V: TRBV13
J: TRBJ1-1
DNA: TGTGCCAGCAGCTTAAAACGGTCGAACACTGAAGCTTTCTTT
CDR3: CASSLKRSNTEAFF

size: NA
D: NA
V: TRBV27
J: TRBJ1-2
DNA: TGTGCCAGCAGTTTATTCTACAGGGAAGGTGGCTACACCTTC
CDR3: CASSLFYREGGYTF

size: few
D: NA
V: TRBV29-1
J: TRBJ2-5
DNA: TGCAGCGTTTCGGGAGCGACCCAAGAGACCCAGTACTTC
CDR3: CSVSGATQETQYF

size: many
D: NA
V: TRBV7-9
J: TRBJ2-2
DNA: TGTGCCAGCAGCTTACCAAGACTCCCAGCAGAGACGAACACCGGGGAGCTGTTTTTT
CDR3: CASSLPRLPAETNTGELFF

size: NA
D: NA
V: TRBV6-2/TRBV6-3
J: TRBJ2-7
DNA: TGTGCCAGCAGCCGCCCGGGGGAGCAGTACTTC
CDR3: CASSRPGEQYF

size: NA
D: NA
V: TRBV18
J: TRBJ2-5
DNA: TGTGCCAGCTCACCACGAAGGGGGTCCCAAGAGACCCAGTACTTC
CDR3: CASSPRRGSQETQYF

size: few
D: NA
V: TRBV9
J: TRBJ2-5
DNA: TGTGCCAGCAGCGTCACCCTAGGCAGTTTCCAGTACTTC
CDR3: CASSVTLGSFQYF

size: few
D: NA
V: TRBV18
J: TRBJ2-7
DNA: TGTGCCAGCTCGCGCGGCAGGGTAGGCTACGAGCAGTACTTC
CDR3: CASSRGRVGYEQYF

size: NA
D: NA
V: TRBV10-3
J: TRBJ1-1
DNA: TGTGCCATCAGTGAGGGGGGCGTGAACACTGAAGCTTTCTTT
CDR3: CAISEGGVNTEAFF